This record concerns one TCR beta chain sequence. Its antigen is unidentified. Treatment: oral pan-JAK inhibitor, 5-10 mg twice daily. Samples from alopecia areata patients were lesional scalp punch biopsies and peripheral blood. Sequencing used cDNA as its template, made by extracting RNA and reverse transcribing it. Measured with immunoSEQ multiplex PCR; TCRdb has only the in-frame clones, and not every one. The sample records 110,000 or so clones, less than 60% being singletons. V gave up 4 bases and J gave up 1 base, with 17 bases separating them. The CDR3 extends over 17 amino acids. Germline lookup yields CDR1 MNHEY and CDR2 SMNVEV (reference sequence). The entry originates in a study of CD8+ T cells in alopecia areata. Study as a whole: Tofacitinib continued for 6 to 18 months and was then withheld for 6 months. Study findings and constraints: With one nonresponder, baseline CD8+ expansion's link to response remains uncertain.

This sequence joins TRBV27 and TRBJ1-5, with TRBD1 as a possible D gene (5 bases). This TCR came from a human donor with alopecia areata. Sequenced here: CD4+ T cells sorted from blood, sampled at week 24, from a patient treated with tofacitinib. CDR3: CASSSRPPDTSNQPQHF. The CDR3 nucleotides are TGTGCCAGCAGTTCACGACCCCCGGACACCAGCAATCAGCCCCAGCATTTT.